This T cell receptor (beta chain) was captured by sequencing in a study of T cell changes during pregnancy in multiple sclerosis (dated by TCRdb to the late 2010s). In the study overall: The study looked at changes in the T cell repertoire across pregnancy in women with multiple sclerosis.

The germline V gene provides CDR1 MRHNA and CDR2 SNTAGT. The CDR3, cysteine through phenylalanine, is 13 amino acids long. The DNA shown is the 39-base CDR3, in frame from base 1. The trim is 0 bases for V and 6 bases for J, with a gap of 9 bases between the germline ends. Turning to this clone: The clone's antigen remains unknown. No base quality information exists; no much larger clone differs at one position.

Library method: the immunoSEQ multiplex PCR assay. Not all clones reach the TCRdb copy of this immuneACCESS table, which keeps in-frame sequences only. Checked studies attribute under half of the gap to unresolved V genes and leave the rest unexplained. This sample gives about 64,000 clones in total; 90% of them show up just once. 5.5% to 7% of the sample comes from the top ten. The sequence is built from TRBV6-4 and TRBJ2-7, and the D gene may be TRBD2, 5 bases matching. The clonotype was recovered from a female donor in good health, enrolled as a control in a pregnancy study. This specimen was peripheral blood, taken in the third trimester of pregnancy. The CDR3 here reads CASSDSSEAEQYF. The nucleotide sequence is given as TGTGCCAGCAGTGACTCATCGGAGGCCGAGCAGTACTTC.